This passage covers 10 T cell receptor beta chains from one sample sequenced in a study of OX40 agonist ivuxolimab in advanced cancers. Profiled with immunoSEQ multiplex PCR; TCRdb holds only in-frame clones, not every one. The data show some 42,000 clones, around 83% seen once. Source: CD4+ or CD8+ T cells sorted from blood, taken in a trial of the OX40 agonist ivuxolimab. These receptors came from an adult with an advanced solid tumor such as melanoma, head and neck, liver or kidney cancer.

V usage is TRBV19 and J usage is TRBJ1-4; possible D gene TRBD1, 5 bases. The V and J ends lost 1 base and 7 bases respectively, with 16 bases between them. CDR3 length: 16 residues. Looked up from germline, CDR1 is LNHDA and CDR2 is SQIVND (reference sequence). CDR3 residues: CASSIARDPSIEKLFF. The CDR3, as DNA: TGTGCCAGTAGTATAGCCCGGGACCCTTCAATTGAAAAACTGTTTTTT.

This chain joins TRBV9 and TRBJ1-5; weak D call: TRBD1 (6 bases). Germline assignment: CDR1 SGDLS and CDR2 YYNGEE. Deletions cut 0 bases from V and 2 bases from J, with 12 bases between. This CDR3 region has 16 residues. DNA of the CDR3: TGTGCCAGCAGCGTAGGAACAGGGCCGGGCAATCAGCCCCAGCATTTT. Translation: CASSVGTGPGNQPQHF. Full variable domain (remainder filled in from reference TRBV9 and TRBJ1-5): DSGVTQTPKHLITATGQRVTLRCSPRSGDLSVYWYQQSLDQGLQFLIQYYNGEERAKGNILERFSAQQFPDLHSELNLSSLELGDSALYFCASSVGTGPGNQPQHFGDGTRLSIL.

The rearrangement uses TRBV6-5 and TRBJ2-5; 7 bases line up with TRBD2. Germline trimming cut 0 bases from V and 3 bases from J; bases unmatched to any gene: 4. This CDR3 region has 15 residues. From germline, CDR1 is MNHEY and CDR2 SVGAGI. The CDR3 protein is CASSYSRRGEETQYF. In nucleotides, the CDR3 is TGTGCCAGCAGTTACTCGCGCCGGGGGGAAGAGACCCAGTACTTC.

V usage is TRBV11-2 and J usage is TRBJ1-6, with a weak D call TRBD1 (5 bases). Trimming stripped 3 bases from V and 10 bases from J, with 16 bases between. The CDR3 is made up of 15 amino acids. Germline V lookup: CDR1 SGHAT, CDR2 FQNNGV. The CDR3 protein is CASSFLGRAESPLHF. CDR3 sequence (DNA): TGTGCCAGCAGCTTTCTCGGCAGGGCCGAATCACCCCTCCACTTT.

The chain has TRBV28 and TRBJ1-1; D might be TRBD1 (6 bases). The CDR3 length is 17 residues. The V end lost 3 bases, the J end lost 0 bases, and 17 bases lay between the germline ends. Germline CDR1 is MDHEN and CDR2 is SYDVKM. CDR3 protein: CASSFLGGGAMNTEAFF. In nucleotides, the CDR3 is TGTGCCAGCAGTTTCCTTGGGGGGGGCGCCATGAACACTGAAGCTTTCTTT. The variable domain in full, completed from reference TRBV28 and TRBJ1-1, reads DVKVTQSSRYLVKRTGEKVFLECVQDMDHENMFWYRQDPGLGLRLIYFSYDVKMKEKGDIPEGYSVSREKKERFSLILESASTNQTSMYLCASSFLGGGAMNTEAFFGQGTRLTVV.

The chain links TRBV2 to TRBJ2-1; D not resolved. The CDR3 has 14 amino acids. V was pared by 1 base and J by 0 bases, with 4 bases between. CDR1 is SNHLY and CDR2 is FYNNEI in the germline V gene. For the CDR3, the DNA is TGTGCCAGCAGTGAAGGGGGCTCCTACAATGAGCAGTTCTTC. It is translated as CASSEGGSYNEQFF.

This clone has just one count. The chain employs TRBV6-5 and TRBJ1-2, with D perhaps TRBD1 (6 bases). The V end was cut by 4 bases, the J end by 6 bases, with 9 bases between. CDR3 length: 12 amino acids. Per the germline V gene, CDR1 is MNHEY and CDR2 is SVGAGI. CDR3 DNA: TGTGCCAGCAGTTCCGCAGGGGATGGCTACACCTTC. Its protein is CASSSAGDGYTF.

The genes are TRBV10-3 and TRBJ1-2, with a possible D match to TRBD1 (5 bases). Looked up from germline, CDR1 is ENHRY and CDR2 is SYGVKD. Trimming took 4 bases from V and 6 from J, leaving 9 bases between them. The CDR3 has 12 residues. The CDR3 region has the DNA TGTGCCATCAGTGCCGGGGGGGATGGCTACACCTTC. It encodes CAISAGGDGYTF.

This clone has a single count. The chain uses TRBV6-1 and TRBJ2-1; possible D gene TRBD2, 6 bases. The germline gives CDR1 MNHNS, CDR2 SASEGT. The CDR3 extends over 17 amino acids. Trimming took off 1 base at V and 7 bases at J, with 20 bases between the two ends. The CDR3 DNA reads as TGTGCCAGCAGTGAAGTACTAGCCCCCCTTTTCGGTAATGAGCAGTTCTTC. It is translated as CASSEVLAPLFGNEQFF.

The genes are TRBV28 and TRBJ2-3, with a possible D match to TRBD2 (5 bases). The CDR3 runs 14 residues. Germline lookup yields CDR1 MDHEN and CDR2 SYDVKM. Trimming took 6 bases from V and 2 from J, leaving 12 bases between them. CDR3 nucleotides: TGTGCCAGCAGCCTCGGAGCGGACACAGATACGCAGTATTTT. Protein: CASSLGADTDTQYF.